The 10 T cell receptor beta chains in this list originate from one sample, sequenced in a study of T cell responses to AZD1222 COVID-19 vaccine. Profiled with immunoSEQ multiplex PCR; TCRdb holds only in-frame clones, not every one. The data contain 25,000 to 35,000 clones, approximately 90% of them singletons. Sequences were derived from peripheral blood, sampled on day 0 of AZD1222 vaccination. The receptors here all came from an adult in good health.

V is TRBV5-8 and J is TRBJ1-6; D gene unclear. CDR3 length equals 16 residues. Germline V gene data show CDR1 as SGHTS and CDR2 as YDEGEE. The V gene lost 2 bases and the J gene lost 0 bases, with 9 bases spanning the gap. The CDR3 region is CASSLYMSSYNSPLHF. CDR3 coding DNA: TGTGCCAGCAGCTTATACATGAGCTCCTATAATTCACCCCTCCACTTT.

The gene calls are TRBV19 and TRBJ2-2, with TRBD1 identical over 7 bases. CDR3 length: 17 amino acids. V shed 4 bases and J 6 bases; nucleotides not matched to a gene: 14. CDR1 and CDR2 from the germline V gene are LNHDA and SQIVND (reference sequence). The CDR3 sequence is CASSTPTRQGKAGELFF. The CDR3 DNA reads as TGTGCCAGTAGTACCCCCACTCGACAGGGTAAAGCCGGGGAGCTGTTTTTT.

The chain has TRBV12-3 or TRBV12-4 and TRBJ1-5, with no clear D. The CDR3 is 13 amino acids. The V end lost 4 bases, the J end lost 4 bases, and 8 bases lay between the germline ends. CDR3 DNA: TGTGCCAGCAGTTCCGGTAAGAATCAGCCCCAGCATTTT. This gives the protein CASSSGKNQPQHF.

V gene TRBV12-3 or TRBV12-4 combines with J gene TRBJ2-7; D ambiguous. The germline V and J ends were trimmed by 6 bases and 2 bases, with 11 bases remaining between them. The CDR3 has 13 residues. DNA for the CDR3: TGTGCCAGCAGCGGAAGTCAGACCTACGAGCAGTACTTC. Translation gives CASSGSQTYEQYF.

CDR3: CASPCPPGGSYEQYF. The CDR3 DNA follows: TGTGCCAGCCCCTGCCCTCCCGGCGGGTCCTACGAGCAGTACTTC. The gene calls are TRBV14 and TRBJ2-7, with a weak D call TRBD2 (5 bases). CDR1 is SGHDN, CDR2 FVKESK, per germline. The germline V and J ends were trimmed by 8 bases and 1 base, with 18 bases remaining between them. This CDR3 is built from 15 residues.

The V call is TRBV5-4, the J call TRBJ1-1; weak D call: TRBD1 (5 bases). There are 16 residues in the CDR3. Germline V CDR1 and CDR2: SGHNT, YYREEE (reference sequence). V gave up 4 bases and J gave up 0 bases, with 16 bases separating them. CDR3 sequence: CASSPGLTLMNTEAFF. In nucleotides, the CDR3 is TGTGCCAGCAGCCCGGGACTGACGCTCATGAACACTGAAGCTTTCTTT.

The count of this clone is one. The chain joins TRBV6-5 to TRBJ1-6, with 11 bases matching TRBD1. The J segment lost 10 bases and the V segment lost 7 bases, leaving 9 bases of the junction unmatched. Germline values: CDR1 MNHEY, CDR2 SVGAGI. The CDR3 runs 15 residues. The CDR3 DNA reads TGTGCCAGCACTACTTACGGGACAGGGGGGTCACCCCTCCACTTT. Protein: CASTTYGTGGSPLHF.

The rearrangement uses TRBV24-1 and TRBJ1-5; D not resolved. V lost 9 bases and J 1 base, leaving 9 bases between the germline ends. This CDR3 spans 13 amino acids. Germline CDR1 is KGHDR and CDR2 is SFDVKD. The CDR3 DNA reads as TGTGCCACCTCAGACGGGAGCAATCAGCCCCAGCATTTT. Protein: CATSDGSNQPQHF.

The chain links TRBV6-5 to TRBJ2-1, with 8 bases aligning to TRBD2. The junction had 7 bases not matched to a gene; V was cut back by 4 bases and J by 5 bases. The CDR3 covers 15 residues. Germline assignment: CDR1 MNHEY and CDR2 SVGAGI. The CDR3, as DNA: TGTGCCAGCAGTTCTTCTAGAGCGGGGGACAATGAGCAGTTCTTC. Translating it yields CASSSSRAGDNEQFF.

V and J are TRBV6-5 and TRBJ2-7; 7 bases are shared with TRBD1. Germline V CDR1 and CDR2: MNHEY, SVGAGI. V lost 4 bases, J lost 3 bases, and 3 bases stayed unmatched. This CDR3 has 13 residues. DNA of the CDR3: TGTGCCAGCAGTTTCGACAGGGTCTACGAGCAGTACTTC. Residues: CASSFDRVYEQYF.